This T cell receptor beta chain is drawn from a study of blood T cell repertoires in COVID-19. In the study overall: Specimens from acute and convalescent COVID-19 originated in the United States, Italy and Spain. T cells, B-cell-depleted T cells, or PBMCs supplied cDNA or gDNA.

The germline V gene has CDR1 LNHDA and CDR2 SQIVND (reference sequence). The CDR3 runs to 16 residues. V lost 7 bases, J lost 2 bases, and 11 bases stayed unmatched. In the authors' methods: Amplified reference gene primers provided the basis for estimating nucleated cell counts. Only in-frame clones appear in the TCRdb table, and some are missing; sequencing was by immunoSEQ multiplex PCR. The V and J calls and the clone size are those of that table, but D and trimming were determined from the DNA. The sample includes 25,000 to 30,000 clones, around 72% of them seen just once. Sample: peripheral blood. This rearrangement joins TRBV19 to TRBJ1-5, with 7 bases lining up with TRBD1. The TCR originated in a boy under 10 years old with active or convalescent COVID-19. CDR3 bases: TGTGCCAGTACCGCGACAGGGTCTCGGGGCAATCAGCCCCAGCATTTT. Translating gives CASTATGSRGNQPQHF.